Listed here are 32 T cell receptor beta chains from one sample, sequenced in a study of blood T cell repertoires in COVID-19. Assay: immunoSEQ multiplex PCR; the TCRdb copy retains only in-frame clones and omits some. The table includes around 250,000 clones, over 75% detected once. Sequencing input: PBMCs or T cells enriched from blood (not recorded which). Source of these receptors: a woman aged 45-59 years who had recovered from COVID-19.

This chain connects TRBV27 to TRBJ2-7, with a possible D match to TRBD2 (6 bases). Trimming cost V 0 bases and J 0 bases, with 6 bases left between them. CDR1 and CDR2 (germline): MNHEY, SMNVEV (reference sequence). CDR3 length: 14 residues. The CDR3 sequence is CASSLSSGSYEQYF. In DNA, the CDR3 is TGTGCCAGCAGTTTATCTAGCGGCTCCTACGAGCAGTACTTC.

The chain combines TRBV29-1 with TRBJ2-5; TRBD1 might be the D (6 bases). CDR1 and CDR2 (germline): SQVTM, ANQGSEA. The CDR3 totals 11 residues. V lost 4 bases and J 5 bases, leaving 8 bases between the germline ends. CDR3 loop: CSVAGVETQYF. The CDR3 nucleotides are TGCAGCGTTGCAGGGGTCGAGACCCAGTACTTC. The whole variable domain, filled in from reference TRBV29-1 and TRBJ2-5, reads SAVISQKPSRDICQRGTSLTIQCQVDSQVTMMFWYRQQPGQSLTLIATANQGSEATYESGFVIDKFPISRPNLTFSTLTVSNMSPEDSSIYLCSVAGVETQYFGPGTRLLVL.

The rearrangement links TRBV2 to TRBJ1-5; 8 positions match TRBD1. V lost 5 bases, J lost 2 bases, and 2 bases stayed unmatched. The germline V gene encodes CDR1 SNHLY and CDR2 FYNNEI. The CDR3 spans 14 residues. In DNA, the CDR3 is TGTGCCAGCAGTTCGGACAGGGGCAATCAGCCCCAGCATTTT. This sequence encodes CASSSDRGNQPQHF.

The chain couples TRBV3-1 (or the pseudogene TRBV3-2) to TRBJ2-7; 9 positions match TRBD2. CDR1 and CDR2 (germline): LGHDT, YNNKEL (reference sequence). The CDR3 sequence is 14 residues long. V lost 4 bases, J lost 3 bases, and 4 bases stayed unmatched. The CDR3 DNA sequence: TGTGCCAGCAGCCCTAGCGGGAACATCTACGAGCAGTACTTC. Translation: CASSPSGNIYEQYF.

The CDR3 nucleotides read TGTGCCAGCAGCGCCTATGAACGGGCTGAAGCTTTCTTT. It yields the protein CASSAYERAEAFF. The V gene is TRBV5-6, the J gene TRBJ1-1; D unresolved. This CDR3 is built from 13 residues. Germline V gene data show CDR1 as SGHDT and CDR2 as YYEEEE. V was cut by 4 bases and J by 6 bases, with 13 bases left in between.

The chain couples TRBV18 to TRBJ2-7, with 11 bases aligning to TRBD2. With 1 base clipped from V and 2 bases from J, the junction kept 1 base outside the gene matches. Germline lookup yields CDR1 KGHSH and CDR2 LQKENI. This CDR3 spans 15 amino acids. The CDR3 sequence is CASSPLAGGPYEQYF. The CDR3, as DNA: TGTGCCAGCTCACCACTAGCGGGAGGGCCCTACGAGCAGTACTTC.

The genes are TRBV2 and TRBJ2-1; 13 nucleotides align to TRBD2. V shed 7 bases and J 4 bases; nucleotides not matched to a gene: 13. The CDR3 is 18 residues long. The germline V gene has CDR1 SNHLY and CDR2 FYNNEI. Here the CDR3 reads CASIQGLAGEKQYNEQFF. The CDR3 bases are TGTGCCAGCATCCAAGGACTAGCGGGAGAGAAACAGTACAATGAGCAGTTCTTC.

V usage is TRBV5-4 and J usage is TRBJ1-3; D not certain. The CDR3 loop spans 14 amino acids. Trimming left V 0 bases short and J 3 bases short, with 7 bases between. Germline V gene data show CDR1 as SGHNT and CDR2 as YYREEE (reference sequence). CDR3 protein: CASSLDQDGNTIYF. CDR3 bases: TGTGCCAGCAGCTTGGACCAGGATGGAAACACCATATATTTT.

This chain connects TRBV28 to TRBJ1-1; D perhaps matches TRBD1 (5 bases). The CDR3 length is 13 residues. In germline, CDR1 is MDHEN, CDR2 SYDVKM. Trimming left V 2 bases short and J 1 base short, with 5 bases between. CDR3: CASSLDRNTEAFF. In DNA, the CDR3 is TGTGCCAGCAGTTTAGACAGGAACACTGAAGCTTTCTTT.

V is TRBV6-2 or TRBV6-3 and J is TRBJ2-7, with a tentative D call TRBD2 (5 bases). With 2 bases removed from V and 0 bases from J, the gap between germline ends came to 8 bases. The CDR3 is made up of 14 amino acids. CDR1 and CDR2 from the germline V gene are MNHEY and SVGEGT. CDR3 amino acids: CASSYEGSSYEQYF. CDR3 sequence (DNA): TGTGCCAGCAGTTACGAGGGCAGCTCCTACGAGCAGTACTTC.

The rearrangement links TRBV7-2 to TRBJ2-7; no clear D gene. This CDR3 region has 11 residues. Trimming removed 5 bases from V and 3 bases from J, with 5 bases in between. Germline V gene lookup returns CDR1 SGHTA and CDR2 FQGNSA. CDR3 sequence: CASSPDYEQYF. In nucleotides, the CDR3 is TGTGCCAGCAGCCCAGACTACGAGCAGTACTTC.

About this clone: This sample also contains other DNA sequences that code for the same CDR3. The chain recombines TRBV12-3 or TRBV12-4 with TRBJ2-7; D might be TRBD2 (6 bases). The CDR3 is 12 residues long. Trimming removed 6 bases at V and 3 bases at J, with 9 bases between. CDR3 sequence reads: CASRRESYEQYF. The CDR3 nucleotides read TGTGCCAGCAGACGGGAGAGCTACGAGCAGTACTTC.

V is TRBV5-1 and J is TRBJ1-4; D is uncertain. Germline-derived CDR1 and CDR2 are SGHRS and YFSETQ. Trimming removed 4 bases at V and 0 bases at J, with 10 bases between. This CDR3 has 15 residues. CDR3 DNA: TGCGCCAGCAGCCTGGAAGGAGCAACTAATGAAAAACTGTTTTTT. This translates into CASSLEGATNEKLFF.

The chain joins TRBV7-9 to TRBJ2-7, with 12 nucleotides matching TRBD2. The CDR3 is 14 residues long. CDR1 and CDR2 (germline): SEHNR, FQNEAQ (reference sequence). Germline trimming cut 2 bases from V and 7 bases from J; bases unmatched to any gene: 3. The CDR3 loop reads CASSLLAGGQEQYF. As DNA, the CDR3 is TGTGCCAGCAGCTTACTAGCGGGAGGGCAAGAGCAGTACTTC. The whole variable domain, remainder taken from reference TRBV7-9 and TRBJ2-7, is DTGVSQNPRHKITKRGQNVTFRCDPISEHNRLYWYRQTLGQGPEFLTYFQNEAQLEKSRLLSDRFSAERPKGSFSTLEIQRTEQGDSAMYLCASSLLAGGQEQYFGPGTRLTVT.

The chain combines TRBV30 with TRBJ1-2; TRBD1 agrees at 7 bases. This CDR3 contains 14 residues. V dropped 4 bases and J dropped 4; count of bases not matched to a gene: 9. Germline values: CDR1 GTSNPN, CDR2 SVGIG (reference sequence). CDR3: CAWIARGRTYGYTF. The CDR3 coding sequence is TGTGCCTGGATTGCAAGGGGGCGAACCTATGGCTACACCTTC.

The chain is built from TRBV20-1 and TRBJ2-1; TRBD2 matches 14 bases. Germline V lookup: CDR1 DFQATT, CDR2 SNEGSKA (reference sequence). Trimming cost V 3 bases and J 10 bases; bases outside gene matches: 8. There are 15 residues in the CDR3. CDR3 coding DNA: TGCAGTGCTAGTCTGGGACTAGCGGGAGTGGGAGAGCAGTTCTTC. Amino acid sequence: CSASLGLAGVGEQFF.

The chain uses TRBV6-5 and TRBJ2-1, with TRBD2 matching over 12 bases. The CDR3 is made up of 16 amino acids. Germline CDR1 is MNHEY and CDR2 is SVGAGI. Unmatched junction bases numbered 6, after V lost 2 bases and J lost 7 bases. CDR3 sequence: CASSYRVTSGRNEQFF. For the CDR3, the DNA is TGTGCCAGCAGTTACCGGGTAACTAGCGGGAGGAATGAGCAGTTCTTC.

This chain joins TRBV27 and TRBJ1-6; the D is unclear. Per the germline V gene, CDR1 is MNHEY and CDR2 is SMNVEV (reference sequence). The CDR3 consists of 13 residues. The ends were cut back, 2 bases at V and 7 bases at J, with 6 bases in the middle. The CDR3 coding sequence is TGTGCCAGCAGTTTAAACGCGAATTCACCCCTCCACTTT. Amino acids: CASSLNANSPLHF.

This clone has only a few counts. The chain is built from TRBV24-1 and TRBJ2-2; D is possibly TRBD1 (5 bases). V lost 1 base, J lost 3 bases, and 11 bases lay in between. This CDR3 has 16 residues. Germline CDR1 is KGHDR and CDR2 is SFDVKD. The CDR3 region has the DNA TGTGCCACCAGTGATTTCAAGGGGCAAGACACCGGGGAGCTGTTTTTT. This gives the protein CATSDFKGQDTGELFF.

The V gene is TRBV2, the J gene TRBJ1-5, with 7 bases fitting TRBD1. There are 15 residues in the CDR3. V dropped 4 bases and J dropped 5; count of bases not matched to a gene: 8. Germline V gene sequence: CDR1 SNHLY, CDR2 FYNNEI. CDR3 region: CASSGGQQQYQPQHF. For the CDR3, the DNA is TGTGCCAGCAGTGGGGGACAGCAACAGTATCAGCCCCAGCATTTT.

The genes are TRBV10-3 and TRBJ1-2; perhaps TRBD1 as D (6 bases). V gave up 6 bases and J gave up 8 bases, with 19 bases separating them. The CDR3 runs to 14 residues. Germline V lookup: CDR1 ENHRY, CDR2 SYGVKD. CDR3 amino acids: CAISQGSTPLGYTF. CDR3 bases: TGTGCCATCAGCCAGGGGAGCACACCCTTAGGCTACACCTTC.

The genes are TRBV3-1 (or the pseudogene TRBV3-2) and TRBJ2-5; D uncertain. This CDR3 has 16 amino acids. Trimming took off 1 base at V and 5 bases at J, with 17 bases between the two ends. The germline gives CDR1 LGHDT, CDR2 YNNKEL (reference sequence). DNA for the CDR3: TGTGCCAGCAGCCAAGGAGTTGGGCCCCCATGGGAGACCCAGTACTTC. This sequence encodes CASSQGVGPPWETQYF.

The chain links TRBV3-1 (or the pseudogene TRBV3-2) to TRBJ2-5; 10 bases line up with TRBD1. V lost 4 bases to trimming and J lost 5 bases; unmatched junction nucleotides: 4. In germline, CDR1 is LGHDT, CDR2 YNNKEL (reference sequence). The CDR3 is 14 residues long. Written as DNA, the CDR3 is TGTGCCAGCAGCCGACAGGGGGCGCGGGAGACCCAGTACTTC. Encoded protein: CASSRQGARETQYF.

The chain has TRBV27 and TRBJ2-3, with 7 bases lining up with TRBD2. CDR3 length: 16 amino acids. CDR1 MNHEY and CDR2 SMNVEV come from the germline V gene (reference sequence). V trimming: 0 bases; J trimming: 8 bases; junction bases outside the gene matches: 11. CDR3 DNA: TGTGCCAGCAGTTTATCTGGCGGGAGAGGCTGGTTTACGCAGTATTTT. Encoded protein: CASSLSGGRGWFTQYF.

V and J are TRBV19 and TRBJ2-1, with a tentative D call TRBD2 (6 bases). Per the germline V gene, CDR1 is LNHDA and CDR2 is SQIVND (reference sequence). V was clipped by 1 base and J by 7 bases, with 11 bases between them. This CDR3 is 14 amino acids long. CDR3 bases: TGTGCCAGTAGTATAGGGGCGGGGTGGAATGAGCAGTTCTTC. Translated, it gives CASSIGAGWNEQFF.

The chain recombines TRBV19 with TRBJ1-5, with D unclear. Trimming took off 0 bases at V and 4 bases at J, with 4 bases between the two ends. The germline V gene encodes CDR1 LNHDA and CDR2 SQIVND (reference sequence). The CDR3 runs 13 residues. The DNA of the CDR3 is TGTGCCAGTAGTATAGAGAGAAATCAGCCCCAGCATTTT. It is translated as CASSIERNQPQHF.

This clone was found once. V gene TRBV11-2 combines with J gene TRBJ2-6; D gene unclear. Between the trimmed V and J ends, which lost 8 bases and 0 bases, there was a span of 8 bases. The CDR3 contains 14 residues. Germline-derived CDR1 and CDR2 are SGHAT and FQNNGV. The CDR3 DNA reads TGTGCCAGCGGTCCCAGCTCTGGGGCCAACGTCCTGACTTTC. This gives the protein CASGPSSGANVLTF.

The V call is TRBV28, the J call TRBJ1-1, with D possibly matching TRBD1 (5 bases). The germline V gene encodes CDR1 MDHEN and CDR2 SYDVKM. Trimming removed 1 base from V and 7 bases from J, with 10 bases in between. This CDR3 region has 13 residues. CDR3 amino acids: CASSLLGRDEAFF. The CDR3 bases are TGTGCCAGCAGTTTATTGGGCAGGGATGAAGCTTTCTTT.

The V call is TRBV7-9, the J call TRBJ2-1; 14 positions match TRBD2. CDR3 size: 16 residues. J gave up 11 bases and V 7 bases, and 13 bases lay outside the gene matches. In germline, CDR1 is SEHNR, CDR2 FQNEAQ (reference sequence). The CDR3: CASNEPGLAGDEKQFF. CDR3 sequence (DNA): TGTGCCAGCAACGAACCGGGACTAGCGGGAGATGAGAAGCAGTTCTTC.

The chain joins TRBV5-1 to TRBJ1-2; perhaps TRBD1 as D (6 bases). This CDR3 region has 13 residues. Germline V lookup: CDR1 SGHRS, CDR2 YFSETQ. V was clipped by 3 bases and J by 3 bases, with 9 bases between them. The CDR3 protein is CASSSSGDYGYTF. The CDR3 region has the DNA TGCGCCAGCAGCTCTTCAGGGGACTATGGCTACACCTTC.

The chain recombines TRBV5-8 with TRBJ2-3, with 8 bases identical to TRBD1. From germline, CDR1 is SGHTS and CDR2 YDEGEE. Germline trimming cut 3 bases from V and 4 bases from J; bases unmatched to any gene: 7. The CDR3 is 15 residues long. The CDR3 DNA reads TGTGCCAGCAGCTCGGGACAGGCACCCCCAGATACGCAGTATTTT. Translated, it gives CASSSGQAPPDTQYF.

V and J are TRBV5-8 and TRBJ2-7; 7 nucleotides agree with TRBD1. Germline CDR1 SGHTS, CDR2 YDEGEE. CDR3 size: 13 residues. Trimming cost V 6 bases and J 4 bases; bases outside gene matches: 7. The CDR3 region has the DNA TGTGCCAGCACCCCGGGACAGCAATACGAGCAGTACTTC. It yields the protein CASTPGQQYEQYF.